Listed here are 20 T cell receptor beta chains from one sample, sequenced in a study of shared clonotypes between healthy human individuals. Sequenced by immunoSEQ multiplex PCR; TCRdb stores in-frame clones only, minus some. There are about 710,000 clones in the sample; 72% occur only once, and around 1.7% lies in the top ten. The sequenced sample consisted of memory CD4+ T cells sorted from blood. The subset denotes: CD45RA-negative fraction. These TCRs come from a young woman in good health.

V usage is TRBV5-1 and J usage is TRBJ1-5; tentatively, D is TRBD1 (6 bases). The germline V gene has CDR1 SGHRS and CDR2 YFSETQ. The CDR3 has 15 residues. Trimming shortened V by 1 base and J by 3 bases, and 11 bases separated the two germline ends. The CDR3 is CASSLNTGTNQPQHF. The CDR3 region has the DNA TGCGCCAGCAGCTTGAATACAGGGACCAATCAGCCCCAGCATTTT.

The chain employs TRBV15 and TRBJ2-1; 16 nucleotides line up with TRBD2. The V gene's germline CDR1 is LNHNV and CDR2 YYDKDF (reference sequence). The CDR3 has 19 residues. V dropped 8 bases and J dropped 2; count of bases not matched to a gene: 12. The CDR3 spells CATPEEAGLAGGTYNEQFF. The CDR3 bases are TGTGCCACCCCCGAGGAGGCGGGACTAGCGGGAGGGACCTACAATGAGCAGTTCTTC.

The chain carries TRBV6-4 and TRBJ2-3, with 7 nucleotides matching TRBD2. Germline V gene data show CDR1 as MRHNA and CDR2 as SNTAGT. The CDR3 runs to 13 residues. Germline trimming cut 5 bases from V and 2 bases from J; bases unmatched to any gene: 1. CDR3 sequence: CASSSGDTDTQYF. CDR3 in DNA: TGTGCCAGCAGTAGCGGGGACACAGATACGCAGTATTTT.

This sequence joins TRBV6-1 and TRBJ1-4; D unclear. Deletions cut 6 bases from V and 7 bases from J, with 9 bases between. Germline V lookup: CDR1 MNHNS, CDR2 SASEGT. The CDR3 covers 12 residues. The CDR3 region has the DNA TGTGCCAGCAGAGTAGGCAGTGAAAAACTGTTTTTT. This sequence encodes CASRVGSEKLFF.

J is TRBJ2-7 and V is TRBV28; D not resolved. Germline loops: CDR1 MDHEN, CDR2 SYDVKM. Trimming pared 6 bases from V and 2 bases from J, leaving 2 bases between. The CDR3 has 10 residues. The CDR3 DNA reads as TGTGCCAGCAGGGCCTACGAGCAGTACTTC. Its protein is CASRAYEQYF.

This chain joins TRBV10-3 and TRBJ2-3, with 8 positions matching TRBD2. The length of the CDR3 is 17 residues. V lost 3 bases and J lost 1; bases outside the gene matches: 9. Germline assignment: CDR1 ENHRY and CDR2 SYGVKD. CDR3 bases: TGTGCCATCAGTGAATCCGGGGGGGGAGGAGGCACAGATACGCAGTATTTT. It specifies CAISESGGGGGTDTQYF.

The rearrangement uses TRBV6-6 and TRBJ1-4, with D maybe TRBD1 (6 bases). The CDR3 is made up of 16 amino acids. V lost 2 bases, J lost 5 bases, and 15 bases lay in between. Looked up from germline, CDR1 is MNHNY and CDR2 is SVGAGI (reference sequence). The CDR3 DNA sequence: TGTGCCAGCAGTTACCCGGGGGGCGGCTCGAATGAAAAACTGTTTTTT. Residues: CASSYPGGGSNEKLFF.

As concerns this clone: Other nucleotide sequences from this sample produce the same CDR3. V and J are TRBV18 and TRBJ1-5, with D unclear. V lost 2 bases, J lost 1 base, and 6 bases lay in between. There are 14 residues in the CDR3. Germline assignment: CDR1 KGHSH and CDR2 LQKENI. The CDR3 sequence is CASSPEDSNQPQHF. For the CDR3, the DNA is TGTGCCAGCTCACCAGAGGACAGCAATCAGCCCCAGCATTTT.

The chain carries TRBV6-6 and TRBJ1-1; TRBD1 might be the D (6 bases). The CDR3 has 14 residues. V was pared by 7 bases and J by 1 base, with 13 bases between. Germline V CDR1 and CDR2: MNHNY, SVGAGI (reference sequence). The CDR3 here is CASIHDRRNTEAFF. CDR3 bases: TGTGCCAGCATTCACGACAGGAGGAACACTGAAGCTTTCTTT.

This clone has only a few counts. The chain has TRBV4-2 and TRBJ1-2; 7 nucleotides line up with TRBD1. V was pared by 4 bases and J by 5 bases, with 10 bases of the junction left unmatched. In germline, CDR1 is LGHNA, CDR2 YNFKEQ. The CDR3 runs to 15 residues. The CDR3 is CASSLTGISWYGYTF. CDR3 coding DNA: TGTGCCAGCAGCCTGACAGGGATCTCGTGGTATGGCTACACCTTC.

The gene calls are TRBV29-1 and TRBJ2-7; 7 nucleotides match TRBD1. The length of the CDR3 is 12 residues. V shed 8 bases and J 2 bases; nucleotides not matched to a gene: 6. The germline gives CDR1 SQVTM, CDR2 ANQGSEA. The CDR3 coding sequence is TGCAGCTCATCGACAGGGCCCTACGAGCAGTACTTC. Protein product: CSSSTGPYEQYF.

This chain connects TRBV5-4 to TRBJ2-1; no clear D gene. V lost 0 bases to trimming and J lost 4 bases, with 5 bases between them. Per germline, CDR1 SGHNT and CDR2 YYREEE (reference sequence). There are 13 residues in the CDR3. The DNA for the CDR3 is TGTGCCAGCAGCTTGGCCAGGTACAATGAGCAGTTCTTC. It encodes CASSLARYNEQFF.

The genes are TRBV28 and TRBJ1-1, with no clear D. The germline CDR1 and CDR2 sequences are MDHEN and SYDVKM. The CDR3 covers 13 residues. Trimming cost V 7 bases and J 11 bases, with 20 bases left between them. The CDR3 DNA follows: TGTGCCAGCACCACCCCGGGCAGGAGTGGTGCTTTCTTT. Translating gives CASTTPGRSGAFF.

The V call is TRBV5-6, the J call TRBJ2-7; tentative D call: TRBD2 (5 bases). This CDR3 region has 13 residues. Germline V lookup: CDR1 SGHDT, CDR2 YYEEEE. The ends were cut back, 1 base at V and 6 bases at J, with 11 bases in the middle. The CDR3 loop reads CASSLRGNLEQYF. The CDR3 DNA reads TGTGCCAGCAGCTTGCGAGGGAACCTCGAGCAGTACTTC.

The gene calls are TRBV5-1 and TRBJ2-3; the D gene is possibly TRBD2 (5 bases). This CDR3 is built from 15 residues. Germline lookup yields CDR1 SGHRS and CDR2 YFSETQ. Deletions cut 2 bases from V and 2 bases from J, with 12 bases between. CDR3 sequence (DNA): TGCGCCAGCAGCTTCACGTCAGCGGCCACAGATACGCAGTATTTT. Translation gives CASSFTSAATDTQYF. Variable domain in full (rest from reference TRBV5-1 and TRBJ2-3): KAGVTQTPRYLIKTRGQQVTLSCSPISGHRSVSWYQQTPGQGLQFLFEYFSETQRNKGNFPGRFSGRQFSNSRSEMNVSTLELGDSALYLCASSFTSAATDTQYFGPGTRLTVL.

As concerns this clone: Within the sample, other DNA sequences also encode this same CDR3. This chain joins TRBV19 and TRBJ2-7, with 7 bases lining up with TRBD1. This CDR3 region has 12 residues. Germline values: CDR1 LNHDA, CDR2 SQIVND (reference sequence). V shed 3 bases, J shed 6 bases, and the junction held 2 bases outside the gene matches. In nucleotides, the CDR3 is TGTGCCAGTAGTATTTCAGGGGGCGAGCAGTACTTC. It yields the protein CASSISGGEQYF.

The rearrangement links TRBV6-6 to TRBJ1-1, with 8 bases fitting TRBD1. This CDR3 spans 15 amino acids. J was trimmed by 4 bases and V by 6 bases; bases with no gene match: 10. Germline-derived CDR1 and CDR2 are MNHNY and SVGAGI (reference sequence). CDR3 DNA sequence: TGTGCCAGCAGCCCCACCATCACAGGGGGCACTGAAGCTTTCTTT. This encodes CASSPTITGGTEAFF.

This clone showed up many times. The chain has TRBV18 and TRBJ1-5; TRBD1 might be the D (6 bases). This CDR3 spans 14 amino acids. Germline lookup yields CDR1 KGHSH and CDR2 LQKENI. The germline V and J ends were trimmed by 3 bases and 5 bases, with 11 bases remaining between them. In nucleotides, the CDR3 is TGTGCCAGCTCACCGACCGCAGGGGATCAGCCCCAGCATTTT. This sequence encodes CASSPTAGDQPQHF.

The genes are TRBV28 and TRBJ1-1; the match to TRBD1 covers 7 bases. The J segment lost 1 base and the V segment lost 4 bases, leaving 9 bases of the junction unmatched. The CDR3 totals 16 residues. Germline CDR1 and CDR2: MDHEN and SYDVKM. The CDR3 sequence is CASSSRQGQKNTEAFF. CDR3 in DNA: TGTGCCAGCAGTTCGAGACAGGGACAGAAGAACACTGAAGCTTTCTTT.

This clone was recorded a few times. The chain joins TRBV11-2 to TRBJ2-2, with D possibly matching TRBD2 (6 bases). CDR1 and CDR2 (germline): SGHAT, FQNNGV. The CDR3 extends over 14 amino acids. Between the trimmed V and J ends, which lost 6 bases and 7 bases, there was a span of 15 bases. CDR3 sequence: CASRYSRGSGELFF. The CDR3 DNA sequence: TGTGCCAGCAGATACTCGCGGGGAAGCGGGGAGCTGTTTTTT.